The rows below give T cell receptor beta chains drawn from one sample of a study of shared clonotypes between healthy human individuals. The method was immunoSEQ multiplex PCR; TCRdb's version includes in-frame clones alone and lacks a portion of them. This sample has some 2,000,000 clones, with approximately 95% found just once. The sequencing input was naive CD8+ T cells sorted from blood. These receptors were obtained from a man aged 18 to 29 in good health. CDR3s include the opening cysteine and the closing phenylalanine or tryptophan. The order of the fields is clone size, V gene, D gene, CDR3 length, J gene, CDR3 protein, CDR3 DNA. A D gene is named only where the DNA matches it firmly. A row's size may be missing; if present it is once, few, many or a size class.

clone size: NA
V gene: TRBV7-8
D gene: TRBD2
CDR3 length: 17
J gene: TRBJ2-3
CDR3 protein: CASRLFLAGEIPDTQYF
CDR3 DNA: TGTGCCAGCAGGCTGTTTCTAGCGGGAGAGATACCAGATACGCAGTATTTT

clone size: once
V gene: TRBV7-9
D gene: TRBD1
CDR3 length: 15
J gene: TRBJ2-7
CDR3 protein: CASSWGDRGSYEQYF
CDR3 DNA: TGTGCCAGCAGCTGGGGGGACAGGGGTTCCTACGAGCAGTACTTC

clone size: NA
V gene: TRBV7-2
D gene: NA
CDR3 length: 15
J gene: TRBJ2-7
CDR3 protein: CASSLWGDTNYEQYF
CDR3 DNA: TGTGCCAGCAGCCTCTGGGGGGACACCAACTACGAGCAGTACTTC

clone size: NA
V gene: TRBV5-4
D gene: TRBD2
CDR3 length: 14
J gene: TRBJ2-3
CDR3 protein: CASSVGGYADTQYF
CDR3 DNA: TGTGCCAGCAGCGTCGGGGGGTATGCAGATACGCAGTATTTT

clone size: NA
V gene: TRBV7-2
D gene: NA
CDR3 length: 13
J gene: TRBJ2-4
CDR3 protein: CASSPYSANIQYF
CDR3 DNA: TGTGCCAGCAGCCCGTACAGTGCAAACATTCAGTACTTC

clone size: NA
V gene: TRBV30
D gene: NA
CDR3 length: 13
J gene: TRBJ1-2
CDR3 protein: CARESTGYGGYTF
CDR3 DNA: TGTGCCCGGGAGTCCACAGGGTATGGGGGCTACACCTTC

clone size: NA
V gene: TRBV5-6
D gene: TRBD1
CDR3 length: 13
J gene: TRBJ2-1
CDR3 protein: CASSLGGGHEQFF
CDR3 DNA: TGTGCCAGCAGCTTGGGAGGGGGCCATGAGCAGTTCTTC

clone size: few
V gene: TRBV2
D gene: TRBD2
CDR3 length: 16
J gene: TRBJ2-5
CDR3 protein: CASSRQPGLVSQTQYF
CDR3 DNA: TGTGCCAGCAGTAGACAGCCGGGACTAGTCTCGCAGACCCAGTACTTC

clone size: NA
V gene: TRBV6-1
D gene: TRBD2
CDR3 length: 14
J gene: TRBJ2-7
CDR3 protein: CASSEGLAGFGQYF
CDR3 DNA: TGTGCCAGCAGTGAAGGGCTAGCGGGATTCGGGCAGTACTTC

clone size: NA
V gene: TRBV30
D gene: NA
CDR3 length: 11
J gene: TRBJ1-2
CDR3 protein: CAWSGGYGYTF
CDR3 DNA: TGTGCCTGGAGTGGCGGCTATGGCTACACCTTC

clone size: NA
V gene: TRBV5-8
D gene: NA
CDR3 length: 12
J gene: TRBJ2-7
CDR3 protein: CASSQGRREQYF
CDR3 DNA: TGTGCCAGCAGCCAGGGAAGGCGGGAGCAGTACTTC

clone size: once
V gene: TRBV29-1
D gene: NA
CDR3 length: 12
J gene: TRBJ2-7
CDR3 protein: CSVVPATYEQYF
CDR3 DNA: TGCAGCGTTGTGCCCGCTACCTACGAGCAGTACTTC

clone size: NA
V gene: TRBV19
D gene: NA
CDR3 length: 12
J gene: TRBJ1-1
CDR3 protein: CASSPGYTEAFF
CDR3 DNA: TGTGCCAGTAGCCCGGGGTACACTGAAGCTTTCTTT

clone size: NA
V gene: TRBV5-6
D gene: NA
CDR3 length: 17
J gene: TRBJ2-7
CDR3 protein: CASSLSFGAELSYEQYF
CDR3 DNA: TGTGCCAGCAGCTTGTCGTTTGGGGCAGAACTATCCTACGAGCAGTACTTC

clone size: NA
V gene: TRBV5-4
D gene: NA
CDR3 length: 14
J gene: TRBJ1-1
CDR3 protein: CASSFYTGSTEAFF
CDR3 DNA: TGTGCCAGCAGCTTCTACACCGGGAGCACTGAAGCTTTCTTT

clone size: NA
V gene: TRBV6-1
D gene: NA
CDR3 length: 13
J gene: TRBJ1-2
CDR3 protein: CASSTGSGDGYTF
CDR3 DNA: TGTGCCAGCAGTACGGGGTCGGGGGATGGCTACACCTTC

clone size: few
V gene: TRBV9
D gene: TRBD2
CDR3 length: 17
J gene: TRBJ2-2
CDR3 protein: CASSSRTSGNLAGELFF
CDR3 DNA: TGTGCCAGCAGCTCCCGGACTAGCGGGAACTTGGCCGGGGAGCTGTTTTTT

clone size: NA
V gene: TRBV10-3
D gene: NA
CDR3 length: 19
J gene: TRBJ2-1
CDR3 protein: CAISESLHRPEPASDEQFF
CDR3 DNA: TGTGCCATCAGTGAGTCGCTACATCGTCCCGAACCTGCTAGCGATGAGCAGTTCTTC

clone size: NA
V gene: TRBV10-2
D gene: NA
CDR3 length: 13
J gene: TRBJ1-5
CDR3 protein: CASSTGGNQPQHF
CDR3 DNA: TGCGCCAGCAGTACCGGCGGCAATCAGCCCCAGCATTTT

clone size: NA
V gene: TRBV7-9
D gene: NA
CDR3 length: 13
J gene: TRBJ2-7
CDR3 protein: CASSLGGSDEQYF
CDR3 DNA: TGTGCCAGCAGCTTAGGGGGTTCGGACGAGCAGTACTTC

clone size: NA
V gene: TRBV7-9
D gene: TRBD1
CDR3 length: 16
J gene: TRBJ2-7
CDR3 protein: CASSLAQGVLSYEQYF
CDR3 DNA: TGTGCCAGCAGCTTAGCTCAGGGGGTTCTCTCCTACGAGCAGTACTTC

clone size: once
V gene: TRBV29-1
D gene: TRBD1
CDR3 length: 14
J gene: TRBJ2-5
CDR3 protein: CSVENRGDQETQYF
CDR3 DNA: TGCAGCGTTGAAAACAGGGGGGACCAAGAGACCCAGTACTTC

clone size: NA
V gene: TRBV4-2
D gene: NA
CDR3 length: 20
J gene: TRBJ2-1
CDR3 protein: CASSQDRELNVVAQYNEQFF
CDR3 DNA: TGTGCCAGCAGCCAAGATCGGGAGTTAAACGTGGTAGCGCAGTACAATGAGCAGTTCTTC

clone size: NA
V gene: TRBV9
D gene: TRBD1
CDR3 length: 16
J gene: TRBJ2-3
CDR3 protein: CASSATGDGPTDTQYF
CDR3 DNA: TGTGCCAGCAGCGCCACAGGGGATGGGCCCACAGATACGCAGTATTTT

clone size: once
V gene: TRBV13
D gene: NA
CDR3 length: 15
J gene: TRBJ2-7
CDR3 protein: CASSPGGQGGNEQYF
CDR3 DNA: TGTGCCAGCAGCCCCGGAGGGCAGGGCGGCAACGAGCAGTACTTC

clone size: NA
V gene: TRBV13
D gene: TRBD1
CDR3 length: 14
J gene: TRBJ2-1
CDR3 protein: CASSIGQGGNEQFF
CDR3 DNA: TGTGCCAGCAGCATAGGACAGGGAGGCAATGAGCAGTTCTTC

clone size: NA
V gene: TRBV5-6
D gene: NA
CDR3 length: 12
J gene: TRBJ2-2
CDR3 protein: CASSWFSGELFF
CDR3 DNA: TGTGCCAGCAGCTGGTTTTCCGGGGAGCTGTTTTTT

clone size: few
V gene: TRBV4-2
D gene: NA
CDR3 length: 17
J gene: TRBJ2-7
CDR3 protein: CASSQFYVPLLSYEQYF
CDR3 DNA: TGTGCCAGCAGCCAATTCTACGTGCCCCTACTCTCCTACGAGCAGTACTTC

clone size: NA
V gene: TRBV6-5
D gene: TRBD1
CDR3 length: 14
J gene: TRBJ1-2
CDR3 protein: CASSYQGQGYGYTF
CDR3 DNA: TGTGCCAGCAGTTACCAAGGACAGGGTTATGGCTACACCTTC